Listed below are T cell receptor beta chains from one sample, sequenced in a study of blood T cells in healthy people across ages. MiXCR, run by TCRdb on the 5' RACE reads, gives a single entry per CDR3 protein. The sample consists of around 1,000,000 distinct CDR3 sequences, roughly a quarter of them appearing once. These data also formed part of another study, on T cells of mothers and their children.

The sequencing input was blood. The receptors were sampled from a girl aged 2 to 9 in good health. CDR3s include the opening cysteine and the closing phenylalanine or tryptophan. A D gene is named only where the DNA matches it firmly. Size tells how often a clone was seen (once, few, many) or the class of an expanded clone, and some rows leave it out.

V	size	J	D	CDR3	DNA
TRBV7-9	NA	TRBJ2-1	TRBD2	CASSPVRAGVNNEQFF	TGTGCCAGCAGCCCTGTCCGGGCGGGAGTCAACAATGAGCAGTTCTTC
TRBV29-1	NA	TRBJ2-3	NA	CSVEGEGSTDTQYF	TGCAGCGTTGAAGGGGAAGGTAGCACAGATACGCAGTATTTT
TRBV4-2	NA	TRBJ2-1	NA	CASSQGLSASNEQFF	TGTGCCAGCAGCCAAGGTCTCTCCGCCAGCAATGAGCAGTTCTTC
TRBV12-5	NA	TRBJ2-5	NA	CASGFEETQYF	TGTGCTAGTGGTTTTGAAGAGACCCAGTACTTC
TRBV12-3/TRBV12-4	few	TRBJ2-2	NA	CANTGTKNTGELFF	TGTGCCAACACCGGGACAAAGAACACCGGGGAGCTGTTTTTT
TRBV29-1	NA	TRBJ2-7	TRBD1	CSVTGVYTYEQYF	TGCAGCGTCACAGGGGTCTATACCTACGAGCAGTACTTC
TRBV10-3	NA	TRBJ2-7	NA	CAIDGGGFYEQYF	TGTGCCATCGACGGGGGCGGTTTCTACGAGCAGTACTTC
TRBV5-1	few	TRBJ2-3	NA	CASSLNGDGALSTDTQYF	TGCGCCAGCAGCTTGAACGGAGACGGGGCCCTTAGCACAGATACGCAGTATTTT
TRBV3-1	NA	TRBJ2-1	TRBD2	CASSQASGNYEQFF	TGTGCCAGCAGCCAGGCTAGCGGGAACTATGAGCAGTTCTTC
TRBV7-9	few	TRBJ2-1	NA	CASRPLRNEQFF	TGTGCCAGCAGGCCACTAAGGAATGAGCAGTTCTTC
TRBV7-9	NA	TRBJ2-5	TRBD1	CASTETGVLGETQYF	TGTGCCAGCACCGAGACAGGGGTCCTAGGAGAGACCCAGTACTTC
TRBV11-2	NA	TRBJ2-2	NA	CASSPQFGSLFF	TGTGCCAGCAGTCCTCAGTTCGGGTCGCTGTTTTTT
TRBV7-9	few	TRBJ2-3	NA	CATHPGISDTQYF	TGTGCCACCCACCCCGGGATTTCAGATACGCAGTATTTT
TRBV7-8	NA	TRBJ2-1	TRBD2	CASSLGSSGYNEQFF	TGTGCCAGCAGCTTAGGCTCTAGCGGATACAATGAGCAGTTCTTC
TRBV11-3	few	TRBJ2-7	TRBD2	CASSLSSGGSYEQYF	TGTGCCAGCAGCCTCAGCAGCGGGGGGTCCTACGAGCAGTACTTC
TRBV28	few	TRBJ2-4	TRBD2	CASSLSGRAVNIQYF	TGTGCCAGCAGTCTTAGCGGGAGGGCTGTAAACATTCAGTACTTC
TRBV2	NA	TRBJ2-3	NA	CASSGVAGLTDTQYF	TGTGCCAGCAGTGGAGTGGCGGGACTCACAGATACGCAGTATTTT
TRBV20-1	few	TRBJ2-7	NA	CSARDWGSYEQYF	TGCAGTGCTAGAGATTGGGGCAGCTACGAGCAGTACTTC
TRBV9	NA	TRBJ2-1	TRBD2	CASSAGGSYNEQFF	TGTGCCAGCAGCGCGGGAGGGAGCTACAATGAGCAGTTCTTC
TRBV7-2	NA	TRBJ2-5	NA	CASSPPLEGSSQYF	TGTGCCAGCAGCCCCCCGCTTGAGGGTTCGTCCCAGTACTTC
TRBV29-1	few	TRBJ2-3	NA	CSVEPSATDTQYF	TGCAGCGTTGAACCCAGCGCAACAGATACGCAGTATTTT
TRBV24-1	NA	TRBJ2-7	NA	CATTQAINEQYF	TGTGCCACCACCCAAGCCATCAACGAGCAGTACTTC
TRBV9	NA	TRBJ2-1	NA	CASSVAFGAVNNEQFF	TGTGCCAGCAGCGTAGCTTTCGGGGCAGTTAACAATGAGCAGTTCTTC
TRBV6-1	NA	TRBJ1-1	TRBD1	CASRTGEGNTEAFF	TGTGCCAGCAGGACAGGGGAGGGGAACACTGAAGCTTTCTTT
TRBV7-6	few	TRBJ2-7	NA	CASSLGRTADEQYF	TGTGCCAGCAGCTTAGGTCGGACAGCCGACGAGCAGTACTTC
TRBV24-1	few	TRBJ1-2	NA	CATSEHVGGGVYGYTF	TGTGCCACCAGTGAGCATGTAGGGGGGGGCGTCTATGGCTACACCTTC
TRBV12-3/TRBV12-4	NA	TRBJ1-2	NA	CASSYGDFNYGYTF	TGTGCCAGCAGTTACGGGGACTTTAACTATGGCTACACCTTC
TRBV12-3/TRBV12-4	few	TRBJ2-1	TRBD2	CASSFPPGTSGTGDNEQFF	TGTGCCAGCAGTTTTCCCCCCGGGACTAGCGGGACAGGCGACAATGAGCAGTTCTTC
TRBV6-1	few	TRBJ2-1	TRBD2	CASREGLAEGLVQFF	TGTGCCAGCAGAGAGGGACTAGCAGAGGGGTTAGTGCAGTTCTTC
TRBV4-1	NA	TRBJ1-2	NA	CASSPPGAPGLGYTF	TGCGCCAGCAGCCCACCGGGGGCACCGGGGCTTGGCTACACCTTC
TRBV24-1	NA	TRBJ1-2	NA	CATSDAQGWGYTF	TGTGCCACCAGTGATGCACAGGGATGGGGCTACACCTTC
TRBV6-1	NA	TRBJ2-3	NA	CASSDRETTSTDTQYF	TGTGCCAGCAGTGATAGGGAGACCACTAGCACAGATACGCAGTATTTT
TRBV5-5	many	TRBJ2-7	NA	CASSQTTGYEQYF	TGTGCCAGCAGCCAAACCACAGGCTACGAGCAGTACTTC
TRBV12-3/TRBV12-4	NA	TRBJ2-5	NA	CASSSSGGLETQYF	TGTGCCAGCAGTTCGTCCGGGGGTTTAGAGACCCAGTACTTC
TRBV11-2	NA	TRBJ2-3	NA	CASSPPGTKDTQYF	TGTGCCAGCAGCCCCCCCGGGACAAAGGATACGCAGTATTTT
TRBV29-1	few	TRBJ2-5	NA	CSVDGQTQYF	TGCAGCGTTGACGGTCAGACCCAGTACTTC
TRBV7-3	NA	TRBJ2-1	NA	CASSLLGVAGEQFF	TGTGCCAGCAGCTTACTAGGTGTGGCGGGCGAGCAGTTCTTC
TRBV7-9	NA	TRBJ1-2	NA	CASSFLSEGYTF	TGTGCCAGCAGCTTTCTCTCGGAGGGGTACACCTTC
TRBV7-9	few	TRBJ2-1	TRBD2	CASSFGLAEQFF	TGTGCCAGCAGCTTTGGACTAGCGGAGCAGTTCTTC
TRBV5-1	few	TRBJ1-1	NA	CASSLAQKNTEAFF	TGCGCCAGCAGCTTGGCCCAGAAGAACACTGAAGCTTTCTTT